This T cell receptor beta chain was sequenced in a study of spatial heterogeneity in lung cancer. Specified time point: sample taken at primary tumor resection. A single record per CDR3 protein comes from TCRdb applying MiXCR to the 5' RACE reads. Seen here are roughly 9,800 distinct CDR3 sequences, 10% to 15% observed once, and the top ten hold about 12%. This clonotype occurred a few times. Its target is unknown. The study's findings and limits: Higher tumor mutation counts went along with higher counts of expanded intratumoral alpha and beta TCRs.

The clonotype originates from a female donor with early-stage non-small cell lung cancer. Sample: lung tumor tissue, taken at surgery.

CDR3 nucleotide sequence: TGCAGCTGCCAGGTTACTCAAGAGACCCAGTACTTC. It codes for CSCQVTQETQYF. This chain connects TRBV29-1 to TRBJ2-5; D is unclear. This CDR3 region has 12 residues. The germline gives CDR1 SQVTM, CDR2 ANQGSEA. V gave up 8 bases and J gave up 2 bases, with 12 bases separating them.